This is a list of T cell receptor beta chains from one sample in a study of OX40 agonist ivuxolimab in advanced cancers. Sequencing was performed with immunoSEQ multiplex PCR; in TCRdb, only in-frame clones are kept and a portion is missing. The table has 65,000 to 95,000 clones, around 88% seen once; the top ten hold 0.75% to 0.95%. The source material was CD4+ or CD8+ T cells sorted from blood, sampled in a trial of the OX40 agonist ivuxolimab. These receptor sequences come from an adult with an advanced solid tumor such as melanoma, head and neck, liver or kidney cancer. Both conserved end residues are part of each CDR3. The order of the fields is V gene, J gene, clone size, CDR3 protein. Clone size, where shown, is once, few, many, or a class for clones that have expanded.

TRBV7-8,TRBJ1-4,NA,CASSPPTGAWRTNEKLFF
TRBV18,TRBJ2-7,NA,CASSPALAGGYEQYF
TRBV6-1,TRBJ2-7,NA,CASSPKVEGDYEQYF
TRBV10-3,TRBJ2-1,NA,CAITPVTSGRNEQFF
TRBV9,TRBJ1-3,NA,CASSVTGADTIYF
TRBV7-2,TRBJ1-5,NA,CASSLSREGQPQHF
TRBV19,TRBJ2-5,NA,CASSPDIQETQYF
TRBV7-9,TRBJ1-4,NA,CASSLPGQGREKLFF
TRBV28,TRBJ1-1,NA,CASRVPFSEAFF
TRBV11-2,TRBJ2-7,NA,CASSLGAGATYEQYF
TRBV7-7,TRBJ2-2,NA,CASSSSPGPNTGELFF
TRBV16,TRBJ2-7,NA,CASSQLGPSGSEQYF
TRBV25-1,TRBJ2-1,NA,CASSRVEAPYYNEQFF
TRBV10-3,TRBJ2-7,NA,CAISGEREQYF
TRBV7-6,TRBJ2-3,NA,CASSPIAGGDTDTQYF
TRBV4-3,TRBJ2-4,NA,CASSQAPAGTKNIQYF
TRBV27,TRBJ2-7,NA,CASSSARTGSYEQYF
TRBV4-3,TRBJ2-2,few,CASSQARGLSTGELFF
TRBV6-4,TRBJ2-1,once,CASSVRAGGQDEQFF
TRBV19,TRBJ2-7,NA,CASSVPPGEQYF
TRBV28,TRBJ1-2,NA,CASSVGTTYGYTF
TRBV27,TRBJ2-7,NA,CASSLSGRASYEQYF
TRBV15,TRBJ1-1,few,CATSRAGGSNTEAFF
TRBV6-1,TRBJ2-3,NA,CASSVVEASDITQYF
TRBV11-2,TRBJ2-5,once,CASSARDRGKTQYF
TRBV5-6,TRBJ2-5,NA,CASGGQGRAAGEVQYF
TRBV11-3,TRBJ2-2,many,CASSLEGELFF
TRBV18,TRBJ2-5,NA,CASSPPVGEETQYF
TRBV30,TRBJ2-1,NA,CAWSVVGYEQFF
TRBV28,TRBJ1-1,NA,CAIRGGYDTEAFF
TRBV6-5,TRBJ2-5,NA,CASIPPGGGYETQYF
TRBV10-3,TRBJ2-5,NA,CATRDRGSTETQYF
TRBV15,TRBJ2-7,once,CATSRGRGSPYEQYF
TRBV15,TRBJ2-3,NA,CATSSGGTDTQYF
TRBV7-9,TRBJ1-4,NA,CASSPALATNEKLFF
TRBV4-2,TRBJ1-1,few,CASSPGTRQGAAFF
TRBV5-1,TRBJ1-6,NA,CASSLGGRGESPLHF
TRBV5-1,TRBJ2-3,NA,CASRIGGAFTDTQYF
TRBV19,TRBJ2-2,NA,CASRSIAGGYTGELFF
TRBV25-1,TRBJ2-3,NA,CASSEYARVLDTQYF
TRBV5-1,TRBJ2-7,NA,CASSTGSGQGEGQYF
TRBV14,TRBJ2-6,NA,CASSQMPGQGNGANVLTF
TRBV6-5,TRBJ2-3,NA,CASSASTDTQYF
TRBV2,TRBJ2-2,NA,CASRGREALTGELFF
TRBV7-3,TRBJ2-1,NA,CASSRGSEYEQFF